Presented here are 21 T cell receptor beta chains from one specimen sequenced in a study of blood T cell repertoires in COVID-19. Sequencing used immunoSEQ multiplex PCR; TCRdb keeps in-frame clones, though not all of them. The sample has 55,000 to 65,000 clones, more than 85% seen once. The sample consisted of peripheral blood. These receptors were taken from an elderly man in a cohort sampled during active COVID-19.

This CDR3 is CASSKIPGSNTGELFF. CDR3 coding DNA: TGTGCCAGCAGCAAGATCCCAGGATCGAACACCGGGGAGCTGTTTTTT. The chain has TRBV5-4 and TRBJ2-2; D gene unclear. Trimming shortened V by 4 bases and J by 0 bases, and 13 bases separated the two germline ends. The germline V gene has CDR1 SGHNT and CDR2 YYREEE (reference sequence). The CDR3 extends over 16 amino acids.

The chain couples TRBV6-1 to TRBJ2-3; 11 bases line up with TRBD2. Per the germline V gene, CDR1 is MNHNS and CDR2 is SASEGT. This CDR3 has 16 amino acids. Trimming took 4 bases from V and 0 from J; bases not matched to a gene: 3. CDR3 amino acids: CASSVTSGMSTDTQYF. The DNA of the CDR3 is TGTGCCAGCAGTGTGACTAGCGGGATGAGCACAGATACGCAGTATTTT.

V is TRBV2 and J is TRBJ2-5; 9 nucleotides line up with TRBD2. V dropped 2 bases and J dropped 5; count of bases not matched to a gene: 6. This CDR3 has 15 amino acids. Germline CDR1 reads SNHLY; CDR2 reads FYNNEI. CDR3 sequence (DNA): TGTGCCAGCAGTGAACAAGGTAGCGGGAGTGAGACCCAGTACTTC. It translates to CASSEQGSGSETQYF.

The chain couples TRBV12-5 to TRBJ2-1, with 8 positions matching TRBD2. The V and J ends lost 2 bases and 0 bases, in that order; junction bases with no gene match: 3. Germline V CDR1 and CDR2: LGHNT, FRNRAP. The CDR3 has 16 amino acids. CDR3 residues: CASGLQRENSYNEQFF. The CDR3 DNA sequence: TGTGCTAGTGGTTTGCAGCGGGAGAACTCCTACAATGAGCAGTTCTTC. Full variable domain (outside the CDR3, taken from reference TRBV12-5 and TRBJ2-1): DARVTQTPRHKVTEMGQEVTMRCQPILGHNTVFWYRQTMMQGLELLAYFRNRAPLDDSGMPKDRFSAEMPDATLATLKIQPSEPRDSAVYFCASGLQRENSYNEQFFGPGTRLTVL.

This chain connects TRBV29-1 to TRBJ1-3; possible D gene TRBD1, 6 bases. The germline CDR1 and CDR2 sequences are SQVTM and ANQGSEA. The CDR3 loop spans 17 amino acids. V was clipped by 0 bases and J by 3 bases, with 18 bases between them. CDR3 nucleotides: TGCAGCGTTGAAGAGCCTCAGGGGTTAGGGGATGGAAACACCATATATTTT. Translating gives CSVEEPQGLGDGNTIYF.

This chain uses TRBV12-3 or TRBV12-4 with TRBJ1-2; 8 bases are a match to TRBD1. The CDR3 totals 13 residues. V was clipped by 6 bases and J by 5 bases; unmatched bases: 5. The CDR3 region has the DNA TGTGCCAGCAGACTGGGACAGGAGTATGGCTACACCTTC. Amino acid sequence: CASRLGQEYGYTF.

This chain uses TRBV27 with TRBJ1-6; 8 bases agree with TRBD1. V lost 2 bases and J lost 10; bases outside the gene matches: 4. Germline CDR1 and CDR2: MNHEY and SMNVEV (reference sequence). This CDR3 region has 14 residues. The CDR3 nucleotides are TGTGCCAGCAGTTTAGGACAGGGACACTCACCCCTCCACTTT. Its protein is CASSLGQGHSPLHF.

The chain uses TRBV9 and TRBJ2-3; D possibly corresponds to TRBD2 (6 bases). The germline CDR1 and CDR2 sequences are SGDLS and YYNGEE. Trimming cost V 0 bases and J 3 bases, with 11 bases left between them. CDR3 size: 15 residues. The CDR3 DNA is TGTGCCAGCAGCGTAGTTGGGCTAGCGACAGATACGCAGTATTTT. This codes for CASSVVGLATDTQYF.

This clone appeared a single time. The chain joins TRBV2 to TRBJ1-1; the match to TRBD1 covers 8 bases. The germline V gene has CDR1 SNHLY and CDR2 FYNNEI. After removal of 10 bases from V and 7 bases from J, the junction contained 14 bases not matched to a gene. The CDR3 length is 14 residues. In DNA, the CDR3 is TGTGCCATACAGCCGGGACAGGTTCTTGGTGAAGCTTTCTTT. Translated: CAIQPGQVLGEAFF.

The CDR3 is CASSYVRSTNTGELFF. CDR3 coding DNA: TGTGCCAGCAGTTACGTCAGATCGACGAACACCGGGGAGCTGTTTTTT. The chain is built from TRBV6-5 and TRBJ2-2; D ambiguous. The germline V gene encodes CDR1 MNHEY and CDR2 SVGAGI. V lost 2 bases and J lost 0, with 10 bases in between. The CDR3 spans 16 residues.

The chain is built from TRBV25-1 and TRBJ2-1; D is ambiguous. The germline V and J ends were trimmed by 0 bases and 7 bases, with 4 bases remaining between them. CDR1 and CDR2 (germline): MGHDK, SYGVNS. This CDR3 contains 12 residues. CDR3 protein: CASSEYPNEQFF. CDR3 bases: TGTGCCAGCAGTGAATATCCTAATGAGCAGTTCTTC.

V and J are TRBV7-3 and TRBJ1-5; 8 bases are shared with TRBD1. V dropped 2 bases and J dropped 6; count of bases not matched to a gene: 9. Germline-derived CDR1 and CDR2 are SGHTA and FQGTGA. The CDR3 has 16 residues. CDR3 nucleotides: TGTGCCAGCAGCTTACTGACAGGGGAGCGCGGTCAGCCCCAGCATTTT. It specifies CASSLLTGERGQPQHF.

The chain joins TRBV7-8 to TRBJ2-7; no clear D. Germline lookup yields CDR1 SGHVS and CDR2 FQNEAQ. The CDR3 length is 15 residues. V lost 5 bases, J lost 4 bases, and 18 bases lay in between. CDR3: CASSPQPLGPYEQYF. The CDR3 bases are TGTGCCAGCAGCCCCCAGCCCCTAGGCCCTTACGAGCAGTACTTC.

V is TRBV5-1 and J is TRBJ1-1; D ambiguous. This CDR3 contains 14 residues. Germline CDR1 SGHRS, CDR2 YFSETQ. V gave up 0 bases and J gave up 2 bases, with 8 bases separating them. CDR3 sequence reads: CASSLGFLNTEAFF. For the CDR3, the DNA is TGCGCCAGCAGCTTGGGTTTCTTAAACACTGAAGCTTTCTTT.

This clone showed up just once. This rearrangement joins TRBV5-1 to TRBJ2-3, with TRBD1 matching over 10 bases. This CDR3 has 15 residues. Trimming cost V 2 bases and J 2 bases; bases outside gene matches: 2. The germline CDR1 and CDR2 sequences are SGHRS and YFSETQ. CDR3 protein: CASSFGQGDTDTQYF. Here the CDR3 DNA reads TGCGCCAGCAGCTTCGGACAGGGGGACACAGATACGCAGTATTTT. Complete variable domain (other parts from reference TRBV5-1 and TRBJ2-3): KAGVTQTPRYLIKTRGQQVTLSCSPISGHRSVSWYQQTPGQGLQFLFEYFSETQRNKGNFPGRFSGRQFSNSRSEMNVSTLELGDSALYLCASSFGQGDTDTQYFGPGTRLTVL.

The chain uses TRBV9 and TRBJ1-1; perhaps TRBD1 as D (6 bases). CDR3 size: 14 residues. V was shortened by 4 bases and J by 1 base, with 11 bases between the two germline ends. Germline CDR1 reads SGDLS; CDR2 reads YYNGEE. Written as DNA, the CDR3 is TGTGCCAGCAGCACCGGACAGAGGAACACTGAAGCTTTCTTT. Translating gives CASSTGQRNTEAFF.

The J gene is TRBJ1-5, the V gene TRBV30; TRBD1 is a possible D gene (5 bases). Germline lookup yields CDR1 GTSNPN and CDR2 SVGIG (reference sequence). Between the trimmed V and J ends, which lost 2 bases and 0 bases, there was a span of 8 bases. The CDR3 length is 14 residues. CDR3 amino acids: CAWSSGNSNQPQHF. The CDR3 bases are TGTGCCTGGAGTTCAGGGAATAGCAATCAGCCCCAGCATTTT.

The CDR3, as DNA: TGTGCCAGCAGCTTAGGACAGGGTTCGGATAACTATGGCTACACCTTC. This encodes CASSLGQGSDNYGYTF. This chain links TRBV5-4 with TRBJ1-2; 8 bases agree with TRBD1. The length of the CDR3 is 16 residues. Germline lookup yields CDR1 SGHNT and CDR2 YYREEE (reference sequence). V was pared by 2 bases and J by 1 base, with 7 bases of the junction left unmatched.

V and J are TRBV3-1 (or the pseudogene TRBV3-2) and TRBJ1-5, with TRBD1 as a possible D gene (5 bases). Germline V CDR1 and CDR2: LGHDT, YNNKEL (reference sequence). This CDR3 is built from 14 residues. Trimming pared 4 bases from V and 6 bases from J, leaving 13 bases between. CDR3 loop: CASSLAGGGQPQHF. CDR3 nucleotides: TGTGCCAGCAGCCTCGCCGGGGGGGGTCAGCCCCAGCATTTT.

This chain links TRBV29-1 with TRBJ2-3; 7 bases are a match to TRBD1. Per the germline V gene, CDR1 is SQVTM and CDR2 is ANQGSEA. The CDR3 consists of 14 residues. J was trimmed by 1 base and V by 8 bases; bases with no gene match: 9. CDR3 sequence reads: CSFREGARTDTQYF. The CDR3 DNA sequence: TGCAGCTTTCGCGAGGGGGCTCGCACAGATACGCAGTATTTT.

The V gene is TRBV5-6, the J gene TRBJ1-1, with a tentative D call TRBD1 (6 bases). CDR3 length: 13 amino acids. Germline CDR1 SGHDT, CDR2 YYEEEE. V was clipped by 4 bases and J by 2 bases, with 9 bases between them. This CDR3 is CASSPGHNTEAFF. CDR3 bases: TGTGCCAGCAGCCCGGGACACAACACTGAAGCTTTCTTT.